Listed below are T cell receptor beta chains from one sample, sequenced in a study of cytomegalovirus exposure and HLA in healthy donors. Assay used: immunoSEQ multiplex PCR; TCRdb lists only in-frame clones, some missing. In the table there are 130,000 to 150,000 clones, about 82% of which are singletons. Material for sequencing was PBMCs. These receptor sequences come from a male donor in good health and CMV-seronegative. Both conserved end residues are part of each CDR3. Each record gives: J gene, clone size, D gene, V gene, CDR3 protein, CDR3 DNA. A D gene is named only where the DNA matches it firmly. Rows may omit the clone size; those that give it use once, few, many or a size class.

TRBJ2-5,NA,NA,TRBV5-8,CASSLGPPGGETQYF,TGTGCCAGCAGCCTGGGGCCCCCCGGCGGGGAGACCCAGTACTTC
TRBJ2-1,NA,NA,TRBV2,CASRDHRGLYNEQFF,TGTGCCAGCAGGGACCACAGGGGACTTTACAATGAGCAGTTCTTC
TRBJ1-1,NA,TRBD1,TRBV6-1,CASRERDSFYTEAFF,TGTGCCAGCAGGGAGAGGGACAGTTTTTACACTGAAGCTTTCTTT
TRBJ1-6,NA,TRBD1,TRBV5-1,CASSPDRANSPLHF,TGCGCCAGCAGCCCAGACAGGGCTAATTCACCCCTCCACTTT
TRBJ2-2,NA,TRBD1,TRBV6-4,CASSDLQGGANTGELFF,TGTGCCAGCAGTGACTTACAGGGGGGCGCGAACACCGGGGAGCTGTTTTTT
TRBJ2-1,NA,TRBD1,TRBV29-1,CSVVPRTGVSYNEQFF,TGCAGCGTTGTCCCTAGGACAGGGGTGTCCTACAATGAGCAGTTCTTC
TRBJ1-3,NA,TRBD1,TRBV4-3,CASSLLPFGQGAGNTIYF,TGCGCCAGCAGCCTCCTTCCTTTTGGACAGGGGGCTGGAAACACCATATATTTT
TRBJ1-2,NA,NA,TRBV7-9,CASSSIRRGNYGYTF,TGTGCCAGCAGCTCAATTCGACGGGGGAACTATGGCTACACCTTC
TRBJ2-7,NA,TRBD1,TRBV13,CASSLSLPAGQGSEQYF,TGTGCCAGCAGCTTATCCCTGCCAGCCGGACAGGGAAGCGAGCAGTACTTC
TRBJ1-2,NA,TRBD1,TRBV5-1,CASSLAENRGNYGYTF,TGCGCCAGCAGCTTGGCCGAGAACAGGGGGAACTATGGCTACACCTTC
TRBJ2-1,NA,TRBD2,TRBV6-6,CASTLGLAGANEQFF,TGTGCCAGCACCTTAGGACTAGCGGGAGCAAATGAGCAGTTCTTC
TRBJ1-2,NA,NA,TRBV7-2,CASSLVLREKPYGYTF,TGTGCCAGCAGCTTAGTTTTGAGGGAAAAACCATATGGCTACACCTTC
TRBJ1-2,NA,TRBD1,TRBV5-6,CASSSLLDASGTGISGYTF,TGTGCCAGCAGCTCCCTCCTCGACGCGTCCGGGACAGGGATTTCTGGCTACACCTTC
TRBJ2-3,NA,NA,TRBV7-9,CASSPGEVIDTQYF,TGTGCCAGCAGCCCCGGGGAAGTCATAGATACGCAGTATTTT
TRBJ2-7,once,TRBD1,TRBV10-2,CASSGRGPGTVTYEQYF,TGCGCCAGCAGTGGTCGAGGGCCCGGGACAGTTACCTACGAGCAGTACTTC
TRBJ2-7,NA,TRBD2,TRBV7-9,CSSSLGGTYEQYF,TGTTCCAGCAGCCTGGGGGGGACGTACGAGCAGTACTTC
TRBJ2-1,NA,TRBD2,TRBV4-2,CASSLLTRGEPSYEQFF,TGTGCCAGCAGCCTCCTTACCCGGGGGGAGCCCTCGTATGAGCAGTTCTTC
TRBJ2-1,NA,NA,TRBV28,CASTPLVVSSYNEQFF,TGTGCCAGCACCCCCTTGGTAGTTAGCTCCTACAATGAGCAGTTCTTC
TRBJ1-1,NA,TRBD1,TRBV11-2,CASSLTTGEEAFF,TGTGCCAGCAGCTTAACCACAGGGGAGGAAGCTTTCTTT
TRBJ1-1,NA,NA,TRBV6-1,CASSEWGGNTEAFF,TGTGCCAGCAGTGAATGGGGGGGGAATACTGAAGCTTTCTTT
TRBJ1-1,NA,NA,TRBV6-8,CASSYLRHIRLLNTEAFF,TGTGCCAGCAGTTACCTTCGACATATTCGGTTATTGAACACTGAAGCTTTCTTT
TRBJ2-5,NA,TRBD1,TRBV15,CATSRRTGGLDGTQYF,TGTGCCACCAGCAGGAGGACAGGGGGTCTTGATGGGACCCAGTACTTC
TRBJ1-1,NA,NA,TRBV2,CASSGLGGRTEAFF,TGTGCCAGCAGTGGTTTAGGGGGTAGGACTGAAGCTTTCTTT
TRBJ2-5,NA,TRBD1,TRBV5-1,CASSFIQGAEETQYF,TGCGCCAGCAGCTTCATACAGGGGGCGGAAGAGACCCAGTACTTC
TRBJ2-3,NA,NA,TRBV5-6,CASSSSSGTDTQYF,TGTGCCAGCAGCTCATCTAGTGGCACAGATACGCAGTATTTT
TRBJ1-1,once,NA,TRBV7-9,CASSLPVGTEAFF,TGTGCCAGCAGCTTACCTGTCGGGACAGAAGCTTTCTTT
TRBJ1-1,once,NA,TRBV28,CASKRGTEAFF,TGTGCCAGCAAGCGAGGCACTGAAGCTTTCTTT
TRBJ2-1,once,TRBD2,TRBV5-4,CASSLAGAGGGVEQFF,TGTGCCAGCAGCTTGGCCGGAGCGGGAGGGGGGGTTGAGCAGTTCTTC
TRBJ2-5,NA,TRBD1,TRBV9,CASSVGQRQETQYF,TGTGCCAGCAGCGTGGGACAGCGTCAAGAGACCCAGTACTTC
TRBJ2-6,NA,NA,TRBV27,CAQGAPLSGANVLTF,TGTGCCCAAGGGGCGCCCCTCTCTGGGGCCAACGTCCTGACTTTC
TRBJ2-2,NA,TRBD1,TRBV28,CASKNRGKFSTGELFF,TGTGCCAGCAAGAACAGGGGCAAATTTTCGACCGGGGAGCTGTTTTTT
TRBJ1-6,NA,TRBD1,TRBV2,CASSDLADRGWNSPLHF,TGTGCCAGCAGTGATCTCGCGGACAGGGGGTGGAATTCACCCCTCCACTTT
TRBJ2-1,NA,NA,TRBV21-1,CASRVCGRAGNEQFF,TGTGCCAGCAGGGTTTGCGGGAGGGCCGGTAATGAGCAGTTCTTC
TRBJ2-2,NA,NA,TRBV5-1,CASSLNRGELFF,TGCGCCAGCAGCTTAAACAGGGGGGAGCTGTTTTTT
TRBJ1-1,NA,NA,TRBV28,CASSLGGVSRAEAFF,TGTGCCAGCAGTTTGGGGGGGGTTAGTCGAGCTGAAGCTTTCTTT
TRBJ2-7,NA,TRBD2,TRBV7-9,CAIGGASGSPYEQYF,TGTGCCATTGGGGGGGCTAGCGGGAGCCCCTACGAGCAGTACTTC
TRBJ2-7,NA,TRBD1,TRBV19,CASSQRQGVDEQYF,TGTGCCAGTAGTCAGAGACAGGGGGTGGACGAGCAGTACTTC
TRBJ2-1,NA,TRBD2,TRBV7-9,CASSSGGGPIGEQFF,TGTGCCAGCAGCTCGGGGGGAGGGCCGATCGGGGAGCAGTTCTTC
TRBJ2-1,NA,TRBD2,TRBV14,CASSPWATSGSNEQFF,TGTGCCAGCAGCCCCTGGGCCACTAGCGGGAGCAATGAGCAGTTCTTC
TRBJ2-2,NA,NA,TRBV6-4,CASSDSKHGELFF,TGTGCCAGCAGTGACTCGAAGCACGGGGAGCTGTTTTTT
TRBJ2-7,once,TRBD2,TRBV5-6,CASSLGIAGYEQYF,TGTGCCAGCAGCTTAGGGATAGCGGGCTACGAGCAGTACTTC
TRBJ2-7,NA,TRBD2,TRBV9,CASSVGPSGSYEQYF,TGTGCCAGCAGCGTAGGTCCTAGCGGGAGCTACGAGCAGTACTTC
TRBJ2-7,NA,TRBD1,TRBV29-1,CSVERGDRDGFYEQYF,TGCAGCGTTGAAAGGGGGGACAGGGATGGTTTCTACGAGCAGTACTTC
TRBJ1-2,few,TRBD1,TRBV11-2,CASSYTGTDGYTF,TGTGCCAGCAGCTATACCGGGACAGATGGCTACACCTTC
TRBJ1-5,NA,TRBD1,TRBV7-9,CASSQDRANQPQHF,TGTGCCAGCAGCCAGGACAGGGCGAATCAGCCCCAGCATTTT
TRBJ1-1,NA,NA,TRBV19,CASKLVTGGRAFF,TGTGCCAGTAAACTCGTGACAGGAGGTAGAGCTTTCTTT
TRBJ1-1,NA,TRBD1,TRBV15,CATSRDLGQGAAEAFF,TGTGCCACCAGCAGAGATCTCGGACAGGGGGCTGCTGAAGCTTTCTTT
TRBJ1-1,NA,NA,TRBV12-2,CASRYRRQGNRRNTEAFF,TGTGCAAGTCGCTACCGTCGACAGGGAAATCGTAGAAACACTGAAGCTTTCTTT
TRBJ2-1,NA,TRBD2,TRBV27,CASSLGLANEQFF,TGTGCCAGCAGCCTTGGACTAGCGAATGAGCAGTTCTTC
TRBJ1-6,NA,NA,TRBV28,CASSTGNSPLHF,TGTGCCAGCAGTACCGGTAATTCACCCCTCCACTTT
TRBJ1-3,NA,NA,TRBV7-3,CASSLTPTGSGNTIYF,TGTGCCAGCAGCTTAACCCCCACAGGGTCTGGAAACACCATATATTTT
TRBJ2-7,NA,TRBD2,TRBV5-1,CASSPSGMGLAVTYEQYF,TGCGCCAGCAGCCCCAGTGGGATGGGGCTAGCGGTCACCTACGAGCAGTACTTC
TRBJ2-7,NA,TRBD1,TRBV5-4,CASSFNRGRLYEQYF,TGTGCCAGCAGCTTTAACAGGGGGCGACTGTACGAGCAGTACTTC
TRBJ1-3,NA,TRBD1,TRBV4-1,CASSQGDRDSGNTIYF,TGCGCCAGCAGCCAGGGCGACAGGGATTCTGGAAACACCATATATTTT
TRBJ1-2,NA,TRBD1,TRBV27,CASSFGGTGTNYGYTF,TGTGCCAGCAGTTTTGGGGGGACAGGTACTAACTATGGCTACACCTTC
TRBJ2-7,once,TRBD1,TRBV19,CASSMAGGVYEQYF,TGTGCCAGTAGTATGGCAGGGGGCGTCTACGAGCAGTACTTC
TRBJ2-1,NA,NA,TRBV27,CASSSYGGAASYNEQFF,TGTGCCAGCAGTTCTTATGGGGGGGCAGCCAGCTACAATGAGCAGTTCTTC